This T cell receptor beta chain was profiled in a study of blood T cell repertoires in COVID-19. Across the whole study: Acute and convalescent COVID-19 samples came from the United States, Italy and Spain. The cDNA or gDNA used as material had been derived from T cells, B-cell-depleted T cells, or PBMCs.

This clone was recorded only once. Germline V gives CDR1 LNHDA, CDR2 SQIVND (reference sequence). The CDR3 length is 14 residues. J gave up 2 bases and V 10 bases, and 9 bases lay outside the gene matches. Original handling: Amplification from reference gene primers served as the basis for estimated nucleated cell counts. Measured with immunoSEQ multiplex PCR; TCRdb has only the in-frame clones, and not every one. V and J calls and clone size are as listed in that table; D and trimming were resolved from the DNA. Of hundreds of thousands of clones in the sample, about 85% were seen once. The chain has TRBV19 and TRBJ1-2, with 8 nucleotides matching TRBD1. The clonotype was recovered from a woman aged 50 to 65 who had recovered from COVID-19. The specimen was peripheral blood. The CDR3 DNA reads TGTGCCACCCGGACAGGGCGAAGGAACTATGGCTACACCTTC. It yields the protein CATRTGRRNYGYTF.